This record concerns one T cell receptor (beta chain) sequence. Its antigen is currently unknown. Use of 60 Vbeta and 13 Jbeta primers characterized the PCR. Method: immunoSEQ multiplex PCR; TCRdb's copy keeps in-frame clones and lacks some. The sample yields 95,000 to 150,000 clones, 60% to 85% seen once. Germline loops: CDR1 SGHRS, CDR2 YFSETQ. Trimming left V 3 bases short and J 1 base short, with 14 bases between. CDR3 length: 15 amino acids. The data are from a study of cytomegalovirus exposure and HLA in healthy donors. General study findings and limits: The study recorded over 150 TCR beta chains that were cytomegalovirus-associated.

Material: PBMCs. The V gene is TRBV5-1, the J gene TRBJ2-7; D may be TRBD2 (6 bases). The source of this sequence is a man aged 25-40 years in good health and CMV-seronegative. The chain's CDR3 is CASSSLLGLSYEQYF. For the CDR3, the DNA is TGCGCCAGCAGCTCTCTCCTGGGACTTTCCTACGAGCAGTACTTC.